The rows below give T cell receptor beta chains drawn from one sample of a study of control samples from healthy donors and cancer patients. Sequencing used immunoSEQ multiplex PCR; TCRdb keeps in-frame clones, though not all of them. The sample records over 85,000 clones, under 95% being singletons. Sequenced sample: blood. The receptor set was obtained from a woman aged 18-30 years in good health. Each CDR3 is given with its conserved first and last residue. D genes are given only for firm matches. Where a row states a size, it is once, few, many or the class of an expanded clone; other rows omit it.

v_call	clone_size	d_call	cdr3_length	j_call	cdr3_aa	cdr3_nt
TRBV19	once	NA	18	TRBJ1-4	CASSKGWNRAATNEKLFF	TGTGCCAGTAGTAAAGGATGGAACAGGGCTGCAACTAATGAAAAACTGTTTTTT
TRBV5-1	NA	TRBD2	16	TRBJ2-4	CASSLVLSGVKNIQYF	TGCGCCAGCAGCTTGGTATTAAGCGGGGTGAAAAACATTCAGTACTTC
TRBV9	NA	NA	14	TRBJ1-1	CASTRDPAGTEAFF	TGTGCCAGCACCCGGGACCCCGCGGGCACTGAAGCTTTCTTT
TRBV11-3	NA	NA	14	TRBJ2-7	CASSLGAGSYEQYF	TGTGCCAGCAGCTTAGGGGCAGGATCCTACGAGCAGTACTTC
TRBV5-5	once	TRBD2	19	TRBJ2-2	CASSLVLAGIRWDTGELFF	TGTGCCAGCAGCTTGGTTCTAGCGGGAATACGGTGGGACACCGGGGAGCTGTTTTTT
TRBV7-9	NA	NA	16	TRBJ1-3	CASSLYTGSGGNTIYF	TGTGCCAGCAGCTTATATACAGGGTCGGGAGGAAACACCATATATTTT
TRBV11-2	NA	TRBD2	12	TRBJ2-1	CASSLISAGEFF	TGTGCCAGCAGCTTAATCTCAGCGGGGGAGTTCTTC
TRBV11-2	NA	NA	15	TRBJ1-5	CASSYSTGWAQPQHF	TGTGCCAGCAGCTATAGCACAGGGTGGGCTCAGCCCCAGCATTTT
TRBV27	NA	TRBD1	16	TRBJ2-2	CASSLAPGQGAGELFF	TGTGCCAGCAGTTTGGCACCGGGACAGGGGGCCGGGGAGCTGTTTTTT
TRBV7-6	NA	TRBD1	15	TRBJ2-7	CASSLVTGGAYEQYF	TGTGCCAGCAGCTTAGTGACAGGGGGCGCCTACGAGCAGTACTTC
TRBV29-1	NA	NA	14	TRBJ2-7	CSVSLGGGPYEQYF	TGCAGCGTGAGCCTGGGGGGGGGCCCCTACGAGCAGTACTTC
TRBV7-8	once	NA	15	TRBJ1-1	CASSLEPPAYTEAFF	TGTGCCAGCAGCTTAGAACCGCCGGCGTACACTGAAGCTTTCTTT
TRBV5-6	NA	NA	16	TRBJ1-6	CASSFSEGIYNSPLHF	TGTGCCAGCAGCTTTTCGGAAGGGATTTATAATTCACCCCTCCACTTT
TRBV5-6	NA	TRBD1	14	TRBJ2-7	CASRTGQGYHEQYF	TGTGCCAGCAGGACGGGACAGGGCTACCACGAGCAGTACTTC
TRBV19	NA	TRBD2	14	TRBJ2-7	CASVTSGITYEQYF	TGTGCCAGTGTTACTAGCGGGATAACCTACGAGCAGTACTTC
TRBV5-5	NA	TRBD1	15	TRBJ2-3	CASSGPGQGPDTQYF	TGTGCCAGCAGCGGCCCGGGACAGGGTCCAGATACGCAGTATTTT
TRBV7-9	few	NA	13	TRBJ1-3	CASSPQTGNTIYF	TGTGCCAGCAGCCCTCAGACTGGAAACACCATATATTTT
TRBV28	NA	NA	15	TRBJ1-2	CASSLLSGLVYGYTF	TGTGCCAGCAGTTTATTAAGTGGCCTAGTCTATGGCTACACCTTC
TRBV5-5	once	NA	18	TRBJ2-7	CASSLVDGGGVWLSEQYF	TGTGCCAGCAGCTTGGTCGACGGCGGTGGGGTCTGGCTCTCCGAGCAGTACTTC
TRBV6-6	NA	NA	15	TRBJ1-6	CASSYRGETNSPLHF	TGTGCCAGCAGTTACCGGGGAGAGACTAATTCACCCCTCCACTTT
TRBV7-6	NA	NA	14	TRBJ2-2	CASSLGTTVGELFF	TGTGCCAGCAGCTTAGGGACGACCGTCGGGGAGCTGTTTTTT
TRBV4-3	NA	NA	16	TRBJ1-4	CASSQDGRTFNEKLFF	TGCGCCAGCAGCCAAGACGGAAGAACATTTAATGAAAAACTGTTTTTT
TRBV3-1/TRBV3-2	NA	TRBD2	17	TRBJ2-7	CASRRTSGRRVFYEQYF	TGTGCCAGCAGAAGGACTAGCGGGAGAAGGGTTTTCTACGAGCAGTACTTC
TRBV6-2/TRBV6-3	NA	NA	13	TRBJ1-1	CASSWEGRTEAFF	TGTGCCAGCAGTTGGGAGGGGAGGACTGAAGCTTTCTTT
TRBV7-2	NA	TRBD2	18	TRBJ2-1	CASSLARFAGTSRNEQFF	TGTGCCAGCAGCTTAGCGCGGTTTGCCGGGACTAGCCGCAATGAGCAGTTCTTC
TRBV27	NA	TRBD1	15	TRBJ1-1	CASSSPGTGNTEAFF	TGTGCCAGCAGTTCCCCCGGGACAGGGAACACTGAAGCTTTCTTT
TRBV6-1	NA	TRBD2	15	TRBJ2-1	CASSETSGGYNGQFF	TGTGCCAGCAGTGAGACTAGCGGGGGATACAATGGGCAGTTCTTC
TRBV7-8	NA	NA	15	TRBJ2-7	CASSLAGRYSYEQYF	TGTGCCAGCAGCTTAGCAGGGCGGTACTCCTACGAGCAGTACTTC
TRBV6-2/TRBV6-3	once	TRBD1	16	TRBJ1-6	CASSRLPGTDNSPLHF	TGTGCCAGCAGCAGACTCCCCGGGACAGATAATTCACCCCTCCACTTT
TRBV11-3	NA	NA	14	TRBJ2-7	CASSFSSGNYEQYF	TGTGCCAGCAGCTTTAGTTCGGGGAATTACGAGCAGTACTTC
TRBV27	NA	TRBD1	14	TRBJ1-6	CASSRTGINSPLHF	TGTGCCAGCAGTCGGACAGGGATTAATTCACCCCTCCACTTT
TRBV5-1	few	NA	14	TRBJ1-6	CASSYTGKNSPLHF	TGCGCCAGCAGTTATACAGGGAAGAATTCACCCCTCCACTTT
TRBV19	NA	NA	14	TRBJ1-2	CASSIDPGVYGYTF	TGTGCCAGTAGTATAGATCCGGGGGTCTATGGCTACACCTTC
TRBV4-1	NA	NA	12	TRBJ1-6	CASSQGTTPLHF	TGCGCCAGCAGCCAAGGTACTACACCCCTCCACTTT
TRBV6-2/TRBV6-3	NA	TRBD2	20	TRBJ2-7	CASSYPGLAGLTNSSYEQYF	TGTGCCAGCAGTTACCCCGGACTAGCGGGTTTAACCAATTCCTCCTACGAGCAGTACTTC
TRBV7-8	NA	TRBD2	19	TRBJ2-5	CASSPQTSGGVGAEETQYF	TGTGCCAGCAGCCCCCAGACTAGCGGGGGGGTGGGGGCCGAAGAGACCCAGTACTTC
TRBV24-1	NA	TRBD2	13	TRBJ2-3	CATGLAGSDTQYF	TGTGCCACCGGACTAGCGGGATCAGATACGCAGTATTTT
TRBV5-1	NA	NA	16	TRBJ2-1	CASSRDSRIGDNEQFF	TGCGCCAGCAGCAGGGACTCCAGGATCGGGGACAATGAGCAGTTCTTC
TRBV19	NA	NA	19	TRBJ2-1	CASSIRDIPPGPHYNEQFF	TGTGCCAGTAGTATAAGGGACATCCCACCGGGACCCCATTACAATGAGCAGTTCTTC
TRBV4-2	NA	NA	17	TRBJ2-1	CASSKPGGAMAYNEQFF	TGTGCCAGCAGCAAACCTGGGGGGGCTATGGCCTACAATGAGCAGTTCTTC
TRBV5-1	NA	TRBD1	16	TRBJ1-1	CASRFGTEIMNTEAFF	TGCGCCAGCAGGTTCGGGACAGAGATTATGAACACTGAAGCTTTCTTT
TRBV4-1	NA	TRBD1	16	TRBJ1-5	CASSQIWTGGNQPQHF	TGCGCCAGCAGCCAAATCTGGACAGGGGGCAATCAGCCCCAGCATTTT
TRBV7-9	NA	NA	15	TRBJ1-1	CASSADNTLNTEAFF	TGTGCCAGCAGCGCCGATAATACACTGAACACTGAAGCTTTCTTT
TRBV13	NA	NA	13	TRBJ1-2	CASSLAGVYGYTF	TGTGCCAGCAGCTTAGCTGGGGTCTATGGCTACACCTTC
TRBV5-4	NA	TRBD1	14	TRBJ2-7	CASSARDSAYEQYF	TGTGCCAGCAGCGCCCGGGACAGTGCCTACGAGCAGTACTTC
TRBV4-3	NA	NA	13	TRBJ2-3	CASSQDYSDTQYF	TGCGCCAGCAGCCAAGATTACTCGGATACGCAGTATTTT
TRBV6-5	NA	NA	15	TRBJ1-5	CASSSKRGGNQPQHF	TGTGCCAGCAGTTCCAAACGGGGGGGGAATCAGCCCCAGCATTTT
TRBV13	NA	NA	16	TRBJ2-2	CASSLSTGGRTGELFF	TGTGCCAGCAGCCTCTCTACGGGGGGCCGCACCGGGGAGCTGTTTTTT
TRBV6-5	NA	NA	15	TRBJ2-2	CASSYLPIRVGELFF	TGTGCCAGCAGTTATCTCCCTATTAGGGTCGGGGAGCTGTTTTTT